The 8 T cell receptor beta chains given below trace back to one sample, sequenced in a study of T cells in localized non-small cell lung cancer. Sequencing was performed with immunoSEQ multiplex PCR; in TCRdb, only in-frame clones are kept and a portion is missing. Of approximately 2,500 clones in the sample, about two fifths are singletons; the top ten hold about 11%. This specimen consisted of lung tumor tissue, obtained before any cancer treatment. These receptor sequences come from a male donor aged 60 or over with stage I squamous cell lung carcinoma.

The rearrangement links TRBV18 to TRBJ1-1; no firm D call. Trimming removed 3 bases from V and 5 bases from J, with 7 bases in between. In germline, CDR1 is KGHSH, CDR2 LQKENI. The length of the CDR3 is 12 residues. The CDR3 DNA reads as TGTGCCAGCTCACCGTGGAGGACTGAAGCTTTCTTT. Its protein product is CASSPWRTEAFF.

Judged by abundance, this clone is medium-sized. The chain recombines TRBV6-8 with TRBJ1-1, with a weak D call TRBD1 (6 bases). V shed 5 bases and J shed 1 base, with 20 bases lying between them. Per the germline V gene, CDR1 is MNHGY and CDR2 is SAAAGT. This CDR3 spans 17 amino acids. CDR3 nucleotide sequence: TGTGCCAGCAGTCCTTCTCTTTCCCGGGACACGAACACTGAAGCTTTCTTT. This gives the protein CASSPSLSRDTNTEAFF.

A few counts support this clone. This chain joins TRBV30 and TRBJ2-5; D is tentatively TRBD1 or TRBD2 (5 bases each). The CDR3 length is 15 residues. V lost 2 bases and J lost 4, with 17 bases in between. Germline lookup yields CDR1 GTSNPN and CDR2 SVGIG (reference sequence). CDR3 sequence reads: CAWSPGDGGVETQYF. The CDR3 DNA is TGTGCCTGGAGTCCTGGTGATGGGGGAGTAGAGACCCAGTACTTC.

This clone was observed a few times. V usage is TRBV9 and J usage is TRBJ2-6, with unresolved D. This CDR3 is built from 16 residues. Germline V CDR1 and CDR2: SGDLS, YYNGEE. The V and J ends lost 5 bases and 0 bases respectively, with 12 bases between them. CDR3 loop: CASSGSPHSGANVLTF. The CDR3, as DNA: TGTGCCAGCAGTGGCAGTCCTCACTCTGGGGCCAACGTCCTGACTTTC.

The chain carries TRBV11-3 and TRBJ2-7, with a tentative D call TRBD1 (8 bases). V was pared by 3 bases and J by 4 bases, with 13 bases between. This CDR3 has 14 residues. Germline values: CDR1 SGHNT, CDR2 YENEEA. For the CDR3, the DNA is TGTGCCAGCAGCTTGACAGGGGAGGGGTACGAGCAGTACTTC. It encodes CASSLTGEGYEQYF.

V usage is TRBV29-1 and J usage is TRBJ1-1; possibly TRBD1 for D (5 bases). Germline V lookup: CDR1 SQVTM, CDR2 ANQGSEA. The CDR3 loop spans 12 amino acids. Deletions cut 6 bases from V and 6 bases from J, with 14 bases between. The CDR3 sequence is CSVLGGYAEAFF. CDR3 DNA: TGCAGCGTCCTCGGGGGTTACGCTGAAGCTTTCTTT.

A few counts support this clone. The chain joins TRBV18 to TRBJ1-3; no clear D gene. Germline V gene sequence: CDR1 KGHSH, CDR2 LQKENI. With 5 bases removed from V and 2 bases from J, the gap between germline ends came to 7 bases. The CDR3 has 13 amino acids. The CDR3 loop is CASSREAGNTIYF. The DNA of the CDR3 is TGTGCCAGCTCAAGGGAAGCTGGAAACACCATATATTTT.

CDR3 bases: TGCGCCAGCAGCCAAGAAAAAAGTTACGAGCAGTACTTC. Translating gives CASSQEKSYEQYF. The rearrangement joins TRBV4-1 to TRBJ2-7; D unresolved. Trimming pared 0 bases from V and 4 bases from J, leaving 7 bases between. Germline CDR1 and CDR2: MGHRA and YSYEKL. This CDR3 has 13 residues.